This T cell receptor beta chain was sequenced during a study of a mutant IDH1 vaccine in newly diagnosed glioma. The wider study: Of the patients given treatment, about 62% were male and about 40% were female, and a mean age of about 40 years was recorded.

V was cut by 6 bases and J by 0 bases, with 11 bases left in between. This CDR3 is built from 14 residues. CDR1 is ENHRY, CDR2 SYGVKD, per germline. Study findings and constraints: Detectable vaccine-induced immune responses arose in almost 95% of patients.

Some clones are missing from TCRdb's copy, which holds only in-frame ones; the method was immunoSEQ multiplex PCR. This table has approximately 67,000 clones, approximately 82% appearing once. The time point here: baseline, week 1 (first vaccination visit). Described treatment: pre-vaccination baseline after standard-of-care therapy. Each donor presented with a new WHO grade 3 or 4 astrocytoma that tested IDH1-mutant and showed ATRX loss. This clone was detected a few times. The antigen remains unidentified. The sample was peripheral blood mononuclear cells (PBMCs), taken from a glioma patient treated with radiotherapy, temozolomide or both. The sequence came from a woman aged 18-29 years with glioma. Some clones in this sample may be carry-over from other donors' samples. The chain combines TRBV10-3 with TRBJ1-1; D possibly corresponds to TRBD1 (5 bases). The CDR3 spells CAISTTVLNTEAFF. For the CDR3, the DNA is TGTGCCATCAGCACGACAGTATTGAACACTGAAGCTTTCTTT.